This TCR beta chain comes out of a study of T cell responses to AZD1222 COVID-19 vaccine. V was clipped by 4 bases and J by 5 bases; unmatched bases: 5. This CDR3 comprises 15 residues. Germline CDR1 is SGHRS and CDR2 is YFSETQ. This clone has just one count. Its antigen is unidentified. Here immunoSEQ multiplex PCR was the method, and the copy in TCRdb shows in-frame clones only, minus some. The table lists around 120,000 clones, roughly 84% of them singletons. Study-wide points: Regions 160-218 and 743-854 dominated among vaccine-associated CD4 TCRs spanning spike. Unmutated variant regions are reportedly the target of nearly half of TCRs that are spike-specific. Among AZD1222 vaccinees, only five or six were seropositive at baseline. Donors were mostly white British, more females; clonal diversity possibly underestimated.

The sequencing used peripheral blood, collected 28 days after the second AZD1222 dose. The source of this sequence is an adult who received the AZD1222 COVID-19 vaccine. The rearrangement uses TRBV5-1 and TRBJ2-1; 11 bases match TRBD1. CDR3: CASSDSGQGDNEQFF. The CDR3 DNA follows: TGCGCCAGCAGCGACTCGGGACAGGGGGACAATGAGCAGTTCTTC.